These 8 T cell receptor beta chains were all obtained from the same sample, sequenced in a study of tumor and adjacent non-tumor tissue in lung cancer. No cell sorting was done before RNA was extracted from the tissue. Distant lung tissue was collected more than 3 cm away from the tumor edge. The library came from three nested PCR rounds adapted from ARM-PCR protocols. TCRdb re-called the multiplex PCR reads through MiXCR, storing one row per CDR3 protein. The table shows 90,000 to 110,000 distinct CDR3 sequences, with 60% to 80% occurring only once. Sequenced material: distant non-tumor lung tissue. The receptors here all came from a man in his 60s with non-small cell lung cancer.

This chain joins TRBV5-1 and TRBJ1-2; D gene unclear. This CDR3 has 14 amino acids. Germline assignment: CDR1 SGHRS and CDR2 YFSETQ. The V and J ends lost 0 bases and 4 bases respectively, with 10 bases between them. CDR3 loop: CASSLEVGSYGYTF. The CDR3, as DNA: TGCGCCAGCAGCTTGGAAGTGGGGAGCTATGGCTACACCTTC.

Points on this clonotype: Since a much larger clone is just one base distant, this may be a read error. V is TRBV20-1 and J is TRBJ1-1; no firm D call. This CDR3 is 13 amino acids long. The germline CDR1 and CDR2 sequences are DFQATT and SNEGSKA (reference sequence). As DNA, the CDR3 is TGCAGTGCTAGAAAACATTTGAACACTGAAGCTTCCTTT. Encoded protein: CSARKHLNTEASF.

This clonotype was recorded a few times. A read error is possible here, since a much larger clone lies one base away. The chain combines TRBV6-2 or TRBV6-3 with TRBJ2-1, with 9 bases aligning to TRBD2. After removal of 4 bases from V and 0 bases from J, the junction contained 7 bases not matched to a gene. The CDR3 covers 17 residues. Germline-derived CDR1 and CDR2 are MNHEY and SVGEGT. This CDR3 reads CASSCSFSGGSYNEQFF. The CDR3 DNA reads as TGTGCCAGCAGTTGCTCGTTTAGCGGGGGCTCCTACAATGAGCAGTTCTTC.

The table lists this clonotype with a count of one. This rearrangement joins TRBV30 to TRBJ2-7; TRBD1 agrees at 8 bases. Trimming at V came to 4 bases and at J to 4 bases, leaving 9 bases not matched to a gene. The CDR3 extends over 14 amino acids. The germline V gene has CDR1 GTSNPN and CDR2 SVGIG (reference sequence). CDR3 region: CAWNRQGARYEQYF. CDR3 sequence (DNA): TGTGCCTGGAATAGGCAGGGGGCAAGATACGAGCAGTACTTC. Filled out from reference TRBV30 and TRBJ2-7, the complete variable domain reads SQTIHQWPATLVQPVGSPLSLECTVEGTSNPNLYWYRQAAGRGLQLLFYSVGIGQISSEVPQNLSASRPQDRQFILSSKKLLLSDSGFYLCAWNRQGARYEQYFGPGTRLTVT.

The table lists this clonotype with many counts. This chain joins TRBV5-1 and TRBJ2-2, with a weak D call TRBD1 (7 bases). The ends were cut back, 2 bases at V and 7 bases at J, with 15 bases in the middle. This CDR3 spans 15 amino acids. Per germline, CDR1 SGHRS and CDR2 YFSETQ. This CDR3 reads CASSLLTGRSGELFF. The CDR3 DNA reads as TGCGCCAGCAGCTTACTGACAGGGAGGAGCGGGGAGCTGTTTTTT.

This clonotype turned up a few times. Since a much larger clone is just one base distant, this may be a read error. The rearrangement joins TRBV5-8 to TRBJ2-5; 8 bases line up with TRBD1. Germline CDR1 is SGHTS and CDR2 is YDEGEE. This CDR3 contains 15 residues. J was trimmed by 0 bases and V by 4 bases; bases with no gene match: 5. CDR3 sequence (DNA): TGTGCCAGCAGCGCTGGACAGGGCCACCAAGAGACCCAGTACTTC. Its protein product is CASSAGQGHQETQYF.

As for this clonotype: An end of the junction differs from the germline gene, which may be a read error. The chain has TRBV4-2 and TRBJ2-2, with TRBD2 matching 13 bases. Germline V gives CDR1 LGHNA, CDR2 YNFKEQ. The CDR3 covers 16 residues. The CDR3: CASIQGTSGESGELFF. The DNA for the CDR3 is TGTGCCAGCATCCAAGGGACTAGCGGGGAGTCCGGGGAACTGTTTTTT.

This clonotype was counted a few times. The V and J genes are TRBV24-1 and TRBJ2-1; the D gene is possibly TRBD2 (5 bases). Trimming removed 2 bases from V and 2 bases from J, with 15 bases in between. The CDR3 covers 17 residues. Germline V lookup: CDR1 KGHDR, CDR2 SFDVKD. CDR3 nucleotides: TGTGCCACCAGTGATTCTTTAGGACCCGGGACCTACAATGAGCAGTTCTTC. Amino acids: CATSDSLGPGTYNEQFF.